This T cell receptor beta chain derives from a study of blood T cell repertoires in COVID-19. Study summary: Researchers got acute and convalescent COVID-19 samples from the United States, Italy and Spain. T cells, B-cell-depleted T cells, or PBMCs provided the cDNA or gDNA that served as material.

Per the original methods: Estimation of nucleated cell counts relied on the amplification of reference gene primers. Data came from immunoSEQ multiplex PCR; TCRdb stores just in-frame clones and leaves some out. The V and J calls and clone size are taken from that table; D and trimming were inferred from the DNA. The sample has about 140,000 clones, approximately 80% seen once; the top ten hold more than 1.5%. The CDR3 covers 14 residues. CDR1 and CDR2 from the germline V gene are SGHVS and FQNEAQ. The ends lost 8 bases at V and 10 bases at J; junction bases unmatched: 9. This chain uses TRBV7-8 with TRBJ1-6; 9 nucleotides line up with TRBD1. The TCR comes from a human donor in a cohort sampled during active COVID-19. Sequencing used peripheral blood. Written as DNA, the CDR3 is TGTGCCAGCGGGAAGGGACAGGGCGAGTCACCCCTCCACTTT. Its translation: CASGKGQGESPLHF.